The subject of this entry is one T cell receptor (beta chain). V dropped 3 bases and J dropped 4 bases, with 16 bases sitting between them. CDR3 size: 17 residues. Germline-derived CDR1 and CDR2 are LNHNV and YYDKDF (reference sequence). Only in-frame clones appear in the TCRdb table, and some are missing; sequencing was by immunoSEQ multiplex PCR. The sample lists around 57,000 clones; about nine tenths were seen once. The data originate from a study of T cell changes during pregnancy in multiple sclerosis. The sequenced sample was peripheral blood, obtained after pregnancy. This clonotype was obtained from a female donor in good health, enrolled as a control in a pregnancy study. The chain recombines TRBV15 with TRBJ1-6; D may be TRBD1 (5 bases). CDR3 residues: CATSSDRGPGYNSPLHF. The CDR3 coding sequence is TGTGCCACCAGCAGTGACAGAGGCCCGGGTTATAATTCACCCCTCCACTTT.